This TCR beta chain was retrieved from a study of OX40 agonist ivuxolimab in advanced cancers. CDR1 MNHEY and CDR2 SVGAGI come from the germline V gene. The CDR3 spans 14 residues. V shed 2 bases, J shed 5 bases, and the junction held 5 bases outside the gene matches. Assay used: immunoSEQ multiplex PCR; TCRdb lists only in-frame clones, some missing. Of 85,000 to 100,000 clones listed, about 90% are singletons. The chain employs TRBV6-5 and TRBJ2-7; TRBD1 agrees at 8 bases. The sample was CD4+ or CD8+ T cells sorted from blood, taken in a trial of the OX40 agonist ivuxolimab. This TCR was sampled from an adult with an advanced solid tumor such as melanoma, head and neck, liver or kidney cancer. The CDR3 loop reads CASSYTAGGDEQYF. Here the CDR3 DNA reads TGTGCCAGCAGTTACACAGCAGGGGGCGACGAGCAGTACTTC.